The 26 T cell receptor beta chains in this list originate from one sample, sequenced in a study of T cell changes during pregnancy in multiple sclerosis (dated by TCRdb to between 2018 and 2021). The library was obtained by the immunoSEQ multiplex PCR assay. In TCRdb, the immuneACCESS table is reduced to in-frame sequences with V and J assigned. These tables do not hold every clone; where another copy was compared, an unresolved V gene accounts for under half, and the others remain unexplained. In this sample the table shows about 25,000 clones, approximately 86% of which occur a single time. The ten most abundant clones make up about 13% of the sample. Source: CD8+ T cells from peripheral blood mononuclear cells, taken in the first trimester of pregnancy. The receptors stem from a female donor in good health, enrolled as a control in a pregnancy study.

This rearrangement joins TRBV4-3 to TRBJ2-3; 7 bases fit TRBD2. J lost 2 bases, V lost 0 bases, and 17 bases had no gene match. This CDR3 region has 20 residues. Germline CDR1 and CDR2: LGHNA and YSLEER. In DNA, the CDR3 is TGCGCCAGCAGCCAAGATCGGACTCTAGCGGAGGCCTACTTCACAGATACGCAGTATTTT. Amino acid sequence: CASSQDRTLAEAYFTDTQYF.

V gene TRBV28 combines with J gene TRBJ1-5; TRBD1 aligns across 9 bases. CDR1 is MDHEN and CDR2 is SYDVKM in the germline V gene. V dropped 2 bases and J dropped 1; count of bases not matched to a gene: 0. This CDR3 is 15 amino acids long. CDR3 bases: TGTGCCAGCAGTTTAGGGACAGGGAGCAATCAGCCCCAGCATTTT. Translated: CASSLGTGSNQPQHF.

The chain is built from TRBV7-8 and TRBJ2-3; TRBD2 matches at 13 bases. V lost 5 bases to trimming and J lost 6 bases; unmatched junction nucleotides: 11. This CDR3 has 17 amino acids. CDR1 is SGHVS and CDR2 is FQNEAQ in the germline V gene. CDR3 nucleotides: TGTGCCAGCAGCCGGAGAACTAGCGGGGGGGCAGGCGATACGCAGTATTTT. Translation gives CASSRRTSGGAGDTQYF.

In its sample, this clone was seen a few times. V gene TRBV27 combines with J gene TRBJ1-2; no clear D. The germline gives CDR1 MNHEY, CDR2 SMNVEV (reference sequence). The CDR3 runs to 11 residues. Trimming stripped 6 bases from V and 6 bases from J, with 8 bases between. The CDR3, as DNA: TGTGCCAGCAGGACTCCGAATGGCTACACCTTC. Protein product: CASRTPNGYTF.

The chain has TRBV7-2 and TRBJ2-3; D uncertain. Trimming left V 1 base short and J 0 bases short, with 8 bases between. This CDR3 comprises 15 residues. CDR1 is SGHTA and CDR2 is FQGNSA in the germline V gene. CDR3 residues: CASSLEEFSTDTQYF. The CDR3 DNA follows: TGTGCCAGCAGCTTAGAGGAGTTTAGCACAGATACGCAGTATTTT.

This chain connects TRBV11-2 to TRBJ2-7; TRBD2 matches at 7 bases. Trimming removed 1 base from V and 0 bases from J; junction bases left unmatched: 3. The CDR3 is 15 residues long. Germline CDR1 and CDR2: SGHAT and FQNNGV. As DNA, the CDR3 is TGTGCCAGCAGCTTAGGGCGGGGGAACTCCTACGAGCAGTACTTC. It translates to CASSLGRGNSYEQYF.

The V and J genes are TRBV7-8 and TRBJ2-5; the D gene is possibly TRBD2 (6 bases). The CDR3 is 15 residues long. V was trimmed by 2 bases and J by 1 base, leaving 11 bases between them. In germline, CDR1 is SGHVS, CDR2 FQNEAQ. CDR3 region: CASSLWRDAQETQYF. DNA for the CDR3: TGTGCCAGCAGCTTATGGCGGGATGCCCAAGAGACCCAGTACTTC.

The V call is TRBV4-1, the J call TRBJ2-7, with a possible D match to TRBD1 (6 bases). This CDR3 is built from 15 residues. CDR1 and CDR2 from the germline V gene are MGHRA and YSYEKL. V lost 1 base and J lost 3, with 13 bases in between. CDR3 sequence: CASSQGQGPYYEQYF. DNA of the CDR3: TGCGCCAGCAGCCAAGGTCAGGGGCCTTACTACGAGCAGTACTTC.

The chain couples TRBV29-1 to TRBJ1-2, with D perhaps matching TRBD1 (6 bases). Germline CDR1 reads SQVTM; CDR2 reads ANQGSEA. V dropped 6 bases and J dropped 2 bases, with 13 bases sitting between them. The CDR3 is 13 amino acids. The CDR3 nucleotides are TGCAGCGTCCAGGACAGCAAGAACTATGGCTACACCTTC. Translation: CSVQDSKNYGYTF.

The V and J genes are TRBV7-9 and TRBJ1-1; no definite D call. V was shortened by 1 base and J by 4 bases, with 10 bases between the two germline ends. Germline V gives CDR1 SEHNR, CDR2 FQNEAQ (reference sequence). The CDR3 length is 14 residues. The CDR3 DNA is TGTGCCAGCAGCTTAGTAGGGAGTTCCACTGAAGCTTTCTTT. It is translated as CASSLVGSSTEAFF.

The V call is TRBV7-9, the J call TRBJ2-7; D is uncertain. This CDR3 is 11 amino acids long. Germline CDR1 and CDR2: SEHNR and FQNEAQ (reference sequence). V was shortened by 4 bases and J by 7 bases, with 8 bases between the two germline ends. The CDR3 DNA follows: TGTGCCAGCAGCTCCAGTTTTGAGCAGTACTTC. The encoded protein is CASSSSFEQYF.

The chain couples TRBV19 to TRBJ1-1, with D hard to call. Per germline, CDR1 LNHDA and CDR2 SQIVND (reference sequence). Between the trimmed V and J ends, which lost 3 bases and 1 base, there was a span of 6 bases. This CDR3 region has 13 residues. This CDR3 is CASSITANTEAFF. In DNA, the CDR3 is TGTGCCAGTAGTATTACAGCGAACACTGAAGCTTTCTTT.

V usage is TRBV4-3 and J usage is TRBJ2-1, with D perhaps matching TRBD2 (6 bases). V lost 0 bases and J lost 0, with 21 bases in between. The CDR3 covers 20 residues. Looked up from germline, CDR1 is LGHNA and CDR2 is YSLEER. The CDR3 sequence: CASSQDFLGGGRSSYNEQFF. The CDR3 DNA is TGCGCCAGCAGCCAAGATTTTTTGGGTGGGGGGAGAAGCTCCTACAATGAGCAGTTCTTC.

The chain is built from TRBV19 and TRBJ2-3; TRBD1 is a possible D gene (5 bases). The germline CDR1 and CDR2 sequences are LNHDA and SQIVND (reference sequence). V was pared by 3 bases and J by 5 bases, with 9 bases between. The CDR3 has 13 residues. The CDR3 spells CASSMPDRDTQYF. The CDR3 DNA sequence: TGTGCCAGTAGTATGCCCGACAGAGATACGCAGTATTTT.

J is TRBJ2-5 and V is TRBV28, with 8 bases fitting TRBD1. The CDR3 sequence is 16 residues long. Germline trimming cut 4 bases from V and 3 bases from J; bases unmatched to any gene: 10. Germline CDR1 is MDHEN and CDR2 is SYDVKM. This CDR3 reads CASSYPGDRWEETQYF. CDR3 nucleotides: TGTGCCAGCAGTTATCCCGGGGACAGGTGGGAAGAGACCCAGTACTTC.

This chain uses TRBV28 with TRBJ2-1; 9 positions match TRBD2. CDR1 is MDHEN, CDR2 SYDVKM, per germline. Losses at the gene ends were 5 bases for V and 5 bases for J; bases not matched to a gene: 7. The CDR3 totals 15 residues. The CDR3 here is CASSVGTSRHNEQFF. The CDR3 nucleotides are TGTGCCAGCAGTGTCGGGACTAGCAGACACAATGAGCAGTTCTTC.

The chain carries TRBV19 and TRBJ2-4; D gene unclear. Germline V lookup: CDR1 LNHDA, CDR2 SQIVND (reference sequence). The CDR3 consists of 14 residues. V was cut by 3 bases and J by 2 bases, with 8 bases left in between. CDR3 sequence (DNA): TGTGCCAGTAGTATCGACACCTCCAAAAACATTCAGTACTTC. Its protein product is CASSIDTSKNIQYF. The whole variable domain, remainder taken from reference TRBV19 and TRBJ2-4, is DGGITQSPKYLFRKEGQNVTLSCEQNLNHDAMYWYRQDPGQGLRLIYYSQIVNDFQKGDIAEGYSVSREKKESFPLTVTSAQKNPTAFYLCASSIDTSKNIQYFGAGTRLSVL.

The V gene is TRBV11-2, the J gene TRBJ2-7; TRBD1 matches at 9 bases. J gave up 1 base and V 4 bases, and 5 bases lay outside the gene matches. Germline V lookup: CDR1 SGHAT, CDR2 FQNNGV. The CDR3 covers 15 residues. CDR3 sequence reads: CASSWGQGRSYEQYF. As DNA, the CDR3 is TGTGCCAGCAGCTGGGGACAGGGCAGGTCCTACGAGCAGTACTTC.

The chain combines TRBV27 with TRBJ1-3, with a weak D call TRBD1 (5 bases). CDR3 size: 17 residues. CDR1 is MNHEY and CDR2 is SMNVEV in the germline V gene (reference sequence). V lost 0 bases and J lost 4, with 16 bases in between. The CDR3 protein is CASSLSPPGYSGNTIYF. The CDR3 bases are TGTGCCAGCAGTTTATCCCCTCCAGGGTATTCAGGAAACACCATATATTTT.

The genes are TRBV7-9 and TRBJ2-3, with 12 bases matching TRBD2. J lost 3 bases, V lost 6 bases, and 4 bases had no gene match. The CDR3 is 15 amino acids. CDR1 is SEHNR, CDR2 FQNEAQ, per germline (reference sequence). The CDR3 DNA reads as TGTGCCAGCAGACCAACTAGCGGGAGGACAGATACGCAGTATTTT. The encoded protein is CASRPTSGRTDTQYF.

The rearrangement uses TRBV6-5 and TRBJ2-4; possibly TRBD2 for D (6 bases). The CDR3 length is 16 residues. Trimming took off 2 bases at V and 3 bases at J, with 14 bases between the two ends. Germline V gives CDR1 MNHEY, CDR2 SVGAGI. The CDR3 DNA follows: TGTGCCAGCAGTTACAACCAGGAGGGTATCAAAAACATTCAGTACTTC. Its protein product is CASSYNQEGIKNIQYF.

CDR3 region: CASSFQGSSEAFF. The DNA for the CDR3 is TGTGCCAGCAGCTTCCAGGGGTCTTCTGAAGCTTTCTTT. This sequence joins TRBV11-2 and TRBJ1-1; D is possibly TRBD1 (6 bases). The length of the CDR3 is 13 residues. V dropped 3 bases and J dropped 6 bases, with 11 bases sitting between them. Germline loops: CDR1 SGHAT, CDR2 FQNNGV.

This chain links TRBV7-9 with TRBJ1-2; TRBD1 is a possible D gene (5 bases). The CDR3 consists of 15 residues. The V gene's germline CDR1 is SEHNR and CDR2 FQNEAQ (reference sequence). Trimming took 4 bases from V and 1 from J, leaving 13 bases between them. The CDR3, as DNA: TGTGCCAGCAGCTCGCCGGGGGGAGTTAACTATGGCTACACCTTC. This sequence encodes CASSSPGGVNYGYTF. Supplemented by reference TRBV7-9 and TRBJ1-2, the full variable domain reads DTGVSQNPRHKITKRGQNVTFRCDPISEHNRLYWYRQTLGQGPEFLTYFQNEAQLEKSRLLSDRFSAERPKGSFSTLEIQRTEQGDSAMYLCASSSPGGVNYGYTFGSGTRLTVV.

The CDR3 loop is CSVEGQTYEQYF. The CDR3 DNA sequence: TGCAGCGTTGAAGGGCAGACCTACGAGCAGTACTTC. J is TRBJ2-7 and V is TRBV29-1; D gene ambiguous. The CDR3 consists of 12 residues. Trimming took off 1 base at V and 2 bases at J, with 6 bases between the two ends. Germline CDR1 SQVTM, CDR2 ANQGSEA.

A single count supports this clone. J is TRBJ2-7 and V is TRBV10-3, with TRBD2 matching 7 bases. J gave up 0 bases and V 8 bases, and 10 bases lay outside the gene matches. The germline CDR1 and CDR2 sequences are ENHRY and SYGVKD. The CDR3 is 15 amino acids. CDR3 in amino acids: CAISNTSVLSYEQYF. Here the CDR3 DNA reads TGTGCCATCTCTAATACTAGCGTCCTCTCCTACGAGCAGTACTTC.

The J gene is TRBJ2-2, the V gene TRBV28; 11 bases align to TRBD2. The J segment lost 2 bases and the V segment lost 8 bases, leaving 1 base of the junction unmatched. Germline CDR1 and CDR2: MDHEN and SYDVKM. The CDR3 spans 14 residues. This chain's CDR3 is CASRLAGNTGELFF. As DNA, the CDR3 is TGTGCCAGCCGACTAGCGGGAAACACCGGGGAGCTGTTTTTT.